The clone carrying this TCR beta chain occurred once. Those who donated were healthy bone marrow donors. In the PCR, 60 Vbeta and 13 Jbeta primers were used. Authors' methods: The authors later counted 65 million to 80 million unique TCR beta chains, some 12 million of them shared. Method: immunoSEQ multiplex PCR; TCRdb's copy keeps in-frame clones and lacks some. V, J and clone size are taken as reported in that table, and D and trimming were inferred from the DNA itself. The repertoire holds 130,000 to 150,000 clones, with around three quarters as singletons. The data derive from a study of cytomegalovirus exposure and HLA in healthy donors. The germline V gene has CDR1 SGHKS and CDR2 YYEKEE (reference sequence). V lost 0 bases to trimming and J lost 6 bases, with 16 bases between them. CDR3 length: 15 amino acids.

The chain combines TRBV5-5 with TRBJ2-7; tentative D call: TRBD2 (5 bases). The sequence was collected from a man between 40 and 49 years old in good health and CMV-seropositive. Sequencing was done on a sample of PBMCs. The CDR3 loop reads CASSLVSGFRGEQYF. The DNA for the CDR3 is TGTGCCAGCAGCTTGGTATCTGGGTTCCGGGGCGAGCAGTACTTC.